The rows below give T cell receptor beta chains drawn from one sample of a study of T cells in Graves' hyperthyroidism and ophthalmopathy. TCRdb analysed the multiplex PCR reads with MiXCR anew, one entry per CDR3 protein. This sample has hundreds of thousands of distinct CDR3 sequences, with less than 45% found just once. The sequenced sample was peripheral blood or thyroid tissue (not recorded which). Receptors originate from an adult man with Graves' disease, either hyperthyroidism or ophthalmopathy (not recorded which). CDR3s leave out the opening cysteine and the closing phenylalanine or tryptophan. Not all rows give a size; the values are once, few, many and, for expanded clones, a class.

TRBV10-3 NA ASTGWEQKDSGNTIY
TRBV6-5 many ASSGSDSWGYT
TRBV20-1 NA SARGRGGPTGEQY
TRBV5-1 NA ASSIGCRGAPLH
TRBV3-1 NA ASSPRRHTEAF
TRBV11-2 few ASSLDLEKAGRGGAF
TRBV24-1 NA ATSGGMAYGYT
TRBV29-1 many SAKKTRLETQY
TRBV29-1 NA SVPARTGGESGYT
TRBV7-9 NA ASSPPPGQGSPEQY